These 15 T cell receptor beta chains were all obtained from the same sample, sequenced in a study of blood T cell repertoires in COVID-19. Clones were read by immunoSEQ multiplex PCR, and TCRdb kept only the in-frame ones, dropping some. The table records some 30,000 clones, 80% to 90% of them present only once. The sequenced material came from peripheral blood. The receptor set was obtained from a human donor in a cohort sampled during active COVID-19.

The chain employs TRBV6-6 and TRBJ2-7, with TRBD1 matching over 7 bases. Germline V gives CDR1 MNHNY, CDR2 SVGAGI (reference sequence). The CDR3 covers 13 residues. V lost 6 bases, J lost 2 bases, and 4 bases stayed unmatched. DNA for the CDR3: TGTGCCAGCAGCGCCGGGACAGCCTACGAGCAGTACTTC. Translation gives CASSAGTAYEQYF.

This clone has only one observation. The chain recombines TRBV15 with TRBJ1-3; TRBD1 aligns across 7 bases. CDR3 length: 15 amino acids. V shed 4 bases, J shed 2 bases, and the junction held 5 bases outside the gene matches. The germline gives CDR1 LNHNV, CDR2 YYDKDF (reference sequence). CDR3 in DNA: TGTGCCACCAGCACCTTAGGGACAGCTGGAAACACCATATATTTT. As protein: CATSTLGTAGNTIYF.

The genes are TRBV19 and TRBJ1-3; D is possibly TRBD1 (5 bases). There are 14 residues in the CDR3. Germline CDR1 and CDR2: LNHDA and SQIVND (reference sequence). V lost 7 bases to trimming and J lost 2 bases, with 12 bases between them. CDR3 loop: CASKKDRAGNTIYF. CDR3 sequence (DNA): TGTGCCAGTAAAAAAGACAGAGCTGGAAACACCATATATTTT.

This clone was detected many times. The V gene is TRBV2, the J gene TRBJ1-6, with 8 bases identical to TRBD1. Germline-derived CDR1 and CDR2 are SNHLY and FYNNEI. The CDR3 sequence is 14 residues long. V shed 7 bases, J shed 6 bases, and the junction held 5 bases outside the gene matches. The DNA for the CDR3 is TGTGCCAGCACCGGTCAGGGGGCTAATTCACCCCTCCACTTT. It is translated as CASTGQGANSPLHF.

V gene TRBV7-2 combines with J gene TRBJ2-5, with 11 bases matching TRBD2. The CDR3 runs to 14 residues. Trimming at V came to 5 bases and at J to 5 bases, leaving 4 bases not matched to a gene. CDR1 and CDR2 (germline): SGHTA, FQGNSA. This CDR3 is CASSTRTSGETQYF. The CDR3 nucleotides read TGTGCCAGCAGCACTCGGACTAGCGGGGAGACCCAGTACTTC.

The chain employs TRBV6-5 and TRBJ1-5; a weak D match, TRBD1 (6 bases). Trimming removed 4 bases from V and 5 bases from J, with 15 bases in between. Germline loops: CDR1 MNHEY, CDR2 SVGAGI. This CDR3 spans 15 amino acids. In DNA form, the CDR3 reads TGTGCCAGCAGTTCAGTCAACAGGGTGGATCAGCCCCAGCATTTT. As protein: CASSSVNRVDQPQHF.

The V and J genes are TRBV5-1 and TRBJ1-5; TRBD1 matches 10 bases. With V trimmed by 2 bases and J by 6 bases, 2 bases remained unmatched. CDR1 and CDR2 (germline): SGHRS, YFSETQ. The CDR3 runs 14 residues. For the CDR3, the DNA is TGCGCCAGCAGCTTAGGGGACAGGGGTCAGCCCCAGCATTTT. This gives the protein CASSLGDRGQPQHF.

The V and J genes are TRBV5-1 and TRBJ2-1; the D gene is possibly TRBD1 (5 bases). The CDR3 consists of 14 residues. Germline V CDR1 and CDR2: SGHRS, YFSETQ. V lost 1 base and J lost 6, with 11 bases in between. The CDR3 spells CASSLQGRANEQFF. The CDR3 bases are TGCGCCAGCAGCTTGCAGGGCAGAGCCAATGAGCAGTTCTTC.

The CDR3 is CSVAYQETQYF. In nucleotides, the CDR3 is TGCAGCGTCGCGTACCAAGAGACCCAGTACTTC. The chain couples TRBV29-1 to TRBJ2-5, with D hard to call. This CDR3 comprises 11 residues. The germline gives CDR1 SQVTM, CDR2 ANQGSEA. The V and J ends lost 6 bases and 0 bases respectively, with 5 bases between them.

This chain links TRBV3-1 (or the pseudogene TRBV3-2) with TRBJ1-1; 9 bases are a match to TRBD1. The trim removed 1 base at V and 6 bases at J, leaving 9 bases unmatched. Germline CDR1 is LGHDT and CDR2 is YNNKEL (reference sequence). This CDR3 has 16 amino acids. This CDR3 reads CASSQGPGQGLSEAFF. The CDR3 DNA reads as TGTGCCAGCAGCCAAGGGCCGGGACAGGGTTTGTCTGAAGCTTTCTTT.

The CDR3: CASSRDFTDTQYF. The CDR3 bases are TGTGCCAGCAGCCGGGACTTCACAGATACGCAGTATTTT. The V call is TRBV7-3, the J call TRBJ2-3, with D maybe TRBD2 (6 bases). This CDR3 is 13 amino acids long. Per the germline V gene, CDR1 is SGHTA and CDR2 is FQGTGA. V lost 5 bases and J 2 bases, leaving 8 bases between the germline ends.

V gene TRBV4-1 combines with J gene TRBJ2-5, with D uncertain. CDR1 and CDR2 (germline): MGHRA, YSYEKL. This CDR3 is 14 amino acids long. Trimming removed 0 bases from V and 7 bases from J, with 12 bases in between. The CDR3 is CASSQDEVSRTQYF. CDR3 coding DNA: TGCGCCAGCAGCCAAGATGAGGTCTCTAGGACCCAGTACTTC.

This chain links TRBV5-5 with TRBJ1-5; a possible D gene is TRBD1 (6 bases). Germline lookup yields CDR1 SGHKS and CDR2 YYEKEE (reference sequence). V lost 7 bases to trimming and J lost 3 bases, with 11 bases between them. The CDR3 is 13 amino acids. CDR3 amino acids: CASSRDNNQPQHF. CDR3 sequence (DNA): TGTGCCAGCTCCCGGGACAACAATCAGCCCCAGCATTTT.

The chain recombines TRBV19 with TRBJ2-1, with 7 bases matching TRBD1. V lost 5 bases to trimming and J lost 2 bases; unmatched junction nucleotides: 3. Germline V CDR1 and CDR2: LNHDA, SQIVND (reference sequence). The CDR3 consists of 14 residues. In DNA form, the CDR3 reads TGTGCCAGTAGTTCGACAGGGCCCTACAATGAGCAGTTCTTC. Protein product: CASSSTGPYNEQFF.

J is TRBJ2-1 and V is TRBV29-1; D gene uncertain. CDR1 and CDR2 (germline): SQVTM, ANQGSEA. The length of the CDR3 is 10 residues. V was shortened by 7 bases and J by 3 bases, with 4 bases between the two germline ends. Written as DNA, the CDR3 is TGCAGCGGCAGCTACAATGAGCAGTTCTTC. This translates into CSGSYNEQFF.